Below are 5 T cell receptor beta chains sequenced from a single sample in a study of T cells in Graves' hyperthyroidism and ophthalmopathy (dated by TCRdb to the late 2010s). The library relied on multiplex PCR. The sample was run on an Illumina HiSeq 2000. The TCR beta CDR3 regions were amplified from RNA transcripts. The TCR CDR3 was subjected to a first round of RT-PCR using the HTBI primer set and the Qiagen OneStep RT-PCR kit. Clones were called with MiXCR by TCRdb after fastp trimmed the public reads at Q25, and only in-frame beta chains were retained. Identical CDR3 protein sequences are pooled into one entry, listed with their most common genes and DNA. The sample contains approximately 610,000 distinct CDR3 sequences, over 15% of them found a single time. The top ten clonotypes cover 18% of the sample. Sequenced sample: blood. Receptor source: a woman between 18 and 29 years old with Graves' hyperthyroidism.

This sequence joins TRBV29-1 and TRBJ2-1, with D unresolved. The CDR3 covers 11 residues. Germline V lookup: CDR1 SQVTM, CDR2 ANQGSEA. The germline V and J ends were trimmed by 6 bases and 0 bases, with 3 bases remaining between them. For the CDR3, the DNA is TGCAGCGTAGGCTCCTACAATGAGCAGTTCTTC. This encodes CSVGSYNEQFF.

In its sample, this clonotype was seen many times. The chain has TRBV2 and TRBJ2-2; 8 bases are shared with TRBD1. Germline V lookup: CDR1 SNHLY, CDR2 FYNNEI. The trim removed 3 bases at V and 4 bases at J, leaving 7 bases unmatched. This CDR3 is 16 amino acids long. The CDR3 nucleotides are TGTGCCAGCAGTGAGACCCAGGGGGCCGGCACCGGGGAGCTGTTTTTT. Its protein is CASSETQGAGTGELFF.

The sample holds many counts of this clonotype. This chain joins TRBV3-1 and TRBJ2-5, with D tentatively TRBD1 or TRBD2 (5 bases each). Trimming removed 0 bases from V and 5 bases from J, with 13 bases in between. Germline CDR1 is LGHDT and CDR2 is YNNKEL (reference sequence). CDR3 length: 15 residues. Here the CDR3 DNA reads TGTGCCAGCAGCCAAGATCGGGGCCTCTGGGAGACCCAGTACTTC. Protein: CASSQDRGLWETQYF.

This clonotype was seen a few times. The chain has TRBV6-1 and TRBJ2-3; 11 positions match TRBD2. V gave up 5 bases and J gave up 3 bases; unmatched junction bases: 10. CDR3 length: 17 residues. Per the germline V gene, CDR1 is MNHNS and CDR2 is SASEGT. Written as DNA, the CDR3 is TGTGCCAGCAGTCAACTTAGGGGACTAGCGGTAACAGATACGCAGTATTTT. Translating it yields CASSQLRGLAVTDTQYF.

This clonotype was seen only a few times. V and J are TRBV7-3 and TRBJ2-3; 8 nucleotides match TRBD1. The CDR3 loop spans 14 amino acids. Germline V gene data show CDR1 as SGHTA and CDR2 as FQGTGA. Trimming cost V 5 bases and J 2 bases; bases outside gene matches: 3. The DNA for the CDR3 is TGTGCCAGCAGCCACAGGGGGGCCACAGATACGCAGTATTTT. It specifies CASSHRGATDTQYF.